The 30 T cell receptor beta chains below all came from one sample that was sequenced in a study of T cell responses to AZD1222 COVID-19 vaccine. Data came from immunoSEQ multiplex PCR; TCRdb stores just in-frame clones and leaves some out. The table shows roughly 70,000 clones, with 75% to 95% occurring only once. Sample: peripheral blood, taken 28 days after the second dose of the MenACWY control vaccine. The receptors come from an adult who received the MenACWY meningococcal vaccine as a control.

This clone is a singleton in its sample. The chain combines TRBV24-1 with TRBJ2-1; the match to TRBD2 covers 11 bases. The CDR3 runs 16 residues. The V and J ends lost 3 bases and 6 bases, in that order; junction bases with no gene match: 6. Germline-derived CDR1 and CDR2 are KGHDR and SFDVKD. CDR3 in DNA: TGTGCCACCAGTGATCCCCTAGCGGGAGGTGCCAATGAGCAGTTCTTC. It yields the protein CATSDPLAGGANEQFF.

The count of this clone is one. This chain joins TRBV7-2 and TRBJ2-1, with TRBD2 as a possible D gene (5 bases). The germline gives CDR1 SGHTA, CDR2 FQGNSA. The CDR3 covers 13 residues. Deletions cut 1 base from V and 8 bases from J, with 9 bases between. The CDR3 is CASSLGGADEQFF. CDR3 sequence (DNA): TGTGCCAGCAGCTTAGGAGGAGCGGATGAGCAGTTCTTC.

V and J are TRBV7-2 and TRBJ1-3, with D perhaps TRBD1 (5 bases). V dropped 5 bases and J dropped 0 bases, with 14 bases sitting between them. The CDR3 totals 16 residues. The germline V gene has CDR1 SGHTA and CDR2 FQGNSA. CDR3 in DNA: TGTGCCAGCAGCCCACGGGACTCCAACTCTGGAAACACCATATATTTT. Its protein product is CASSPRDSNSGNTIYF.

As to this clone: Mismatch with germline at one junction end may stem from a read error. The rearrangement joins TRBV5-4 to TRBJ1-2, with 7 bases aligning to TRBD1. CDR1 SGHNT and CDR2 YYREEE come from the germline V gene (reference sequence). CDR3 length equals 15 residues. Here the CDR3 reads CASTLGRGQNYGYTF. CDR3 in DNA: TGTGCCAGCACCTTGGGAAGGGGGCAAAACTATGGCTACACCTTC. The complete variable domain, with remaining parts taken from reference TRBV5-4 and TRBJ1-2, reads ETGVTQSPTHLIKTRGQQVTLRCSSQSGHNTVSWYQQALGQGPQFIFQYYREEENGRGNFPPRFSGLQFPNYSSELNVNALELDDSALYLCASTLGRGQNYGYTFGSGTRLTVV.

This chain links TRBV24-1 with TRBJ2-2; the D gene is possibly TRBD1 (5 bases). Per the germline V gene, CDR1 is KGHDR and CDR2 is SFDVKD. V lost 10 bases, J lost 0 bases, and 11 bases lay in between. This CDR3 has 14 amino acids. The CDR3 region is CATDDSANTGELFF. The CDR3 coding sequence is TGTGCCACGGACGACAGCGCGAACACCGGGGAGCTGTTTTTT.

J is TRBJ1-1 and V is TRBV29-1; maybe TRBD1 (5 bases). The V end was cut by 4 bases, the J end by 5 bases, with 11 bases between. Germline CDR1 SQVTM, CDR2 ANQGSEA. CDR3 size: 12 residues. CDR3 DNA sequence: TGCAGCGTTGTTGGGGGGACGACTGAAGCTTTCTTT. It translates to CSVVGGTTEAFF.

The rearrangement joins TRBV20-1 to TRBJ2-5, with TRBD2 as a possible D gene (5 bases). From germline, CDR1 is DFQATT and CDR2 SNEGSKA (reference sequence). V was trimmed by 1 base and J by 5 bases, leaving 5 bases between them. This CDR3 has 11 residues. CDR3 coding DNA: TGCAGTGCTAGAGGGAGGGAGACCCAGTACTTC. The encoded protein is CSARGRETQYF.

This sequence joins TRBV2 and TRBJ1-4, with D hard to call. Germline assignment: CDR1 SNHLY and CDR2 FYNNEI. This CDR3 contains 13 residues. Deletions cut 1 base from V and 8 bases from J, with 8 bases between. CDR3 in amino acids: CASSEGAGEKLFF. CDR3 in DNA: TGTGCCAGCAGTGAAGGGGCGGGCGAAAAACTGTTTTTT.

The rearrangement uses TRBV14 and TRBJ2-4; a weak D match, TRBD2 (7 bases). Germline lookup yields CDR1 SGHDN and CDR2 FVKESK. CDR3 size: 15 residues. V lost 2 bases to trimming and J lost 5 bases, with 13 bases between them. CDR3 sequence reads: CASSQRGGGQNIQYF. CDR3 in DNA: TGTGCCAGCAGCCAAAGGGGGGGAGGACAAAACATTCAGTACTTC.

This chain joins TRBV3-1 (or the pseudogene TRBV3-2) and TRBJ1-1, with TRBD1 as a possible D gene (6 bases). Trimming removed 4 bases at V and 5 bases at J, with 17 bases between. Germline V gene data show CDR1 as LGHDT and CDR2 as YNNKEL (reference sequence). CDR3 length: 15 amino acids. This CDR3 is CASSPALQGRTEAFF. CDR3 nucleotides: TGTGCCAGCAGCCCAGCGTTACAGGGAAGGACTGAAGCTTTCTTT.

The V gene is TRBV12-5, the J gene TRBJ2-7; D may match TRBD1 or TRBD2 (5 bases each). The CDR3 sequence is 14 residues long. Trimming shortened V by 2 bases and J by 6 bases, and 14 bases separated the two germline ends. Germline loops: CDR1 LGHNT, CDR2 FRNRAP. CDR3 protein: CASGLYRRAGEQYF. Here the CDR3 DNA reads TGTGCTAGTGGTTTGTACAGGCGGGCTGGCGAGCAGTACTTC.

The chain joins TRBV18 to TRBJ2-2; 9 bases align to TRBD1. Germline trimming cut 2 bases from V and 5 bases from J; bases unmatched to any gene: 21. This CDR3 comprises 21 residues. Germline V lookup: CDR1 KGHSH, CDR2 LQKENI. This CDR3 is CASSPKAGTGQLNTLTGELFF. The CDR3 DNA reads as TGTGCCAGCTCACCAAAGGCCGGGACAGGGCAACTGAACACGTTAACCGGGGAGCTGTTTTTT.

The chain recombines TRBV28 with TRBJ1-5; D not resolved. Trimming stripped 5 bases from V and 12 bases from J, with 14 bases between. The germline V gene has CDR1 MDHEN and CDR2 SYDVKM. The CDR3 spans 12 residues. The CDR3 is CASSASAGRQHF. CDR3 bases: TGTGCCAGCAGTGCCTCAGCTGGCCGCCAGCATTTT. The full variable domain, in which reference TRBV28 and TRBJ1-5 provide the parts outside the CDR3, is DVKVTQSSRYLVKRTGEKVFLECVQDMDHENMFWYRQDPGLGLRLIYFSYDVKMKEKGDIPEGYSVSREKKERFSLILESASTNQTSMYLCASSASAGRQHFGDGTRLSIL.

The V and J genes are TRBV5-4 and TRBJ2-7; D may be TRBD1 (5 bases). Germline V lookup: CDR1 SGHNT, CDR2 YYREEE (reference sequence). Trimming stripped 2 bases from V and 7 bases from J, with 10 bases between. This CDR3 has 12 amino acids. The CDR3, as DNA: TGTGCCAGCAGCTTAGGGGTAGGGGAGCAGTACTTC. Amino acids: CASSLGVGEQYF.

The rearrangement uses TRBV6-5 and TRBJ1-5; tentatively, D is TRBD1 (6 bases). The V gene's germline CDR1 is MNHEY and CDR2 SVGAGI. The CDR3 sequence is 15 residues long. V was clipped by 4 bases and J by 9 bases, with 19 bases between them. The CDR3 loop is CASSSGAAGELPQHF. The CDR3 DNA is TGTGCCAGCAGTTCAGGGGCCGCCGGTGAGTTGCCCCAGCATTTT.

This clone was recorded a few times. The chain carries TRBV10-2 and TRBJ1-4, with D possibly being TRBD1 (5 bases). In germline, CDR1 is WSHSY, CDR2 SAAADI. The CDR3 totals 12 residues. Between the trimmed V and J ends, which lost 6 bases and 4 bases, there was a span of 6 bases. The CDR3 loop reads CASSGGNEKLFF. The CDR3 coding sequence is TGCGCCAGCAGCGGGGGTAATGAAAAACTGTTTTTT.

The chain couples TRBV19 to TRBJ1-3; no clear D. Trimming shortened V by 7 bases and J by 0 bases, and 7 bases separated the two germline ends. CDR1 is LNHDA and CDR2 is SQIVND in the germline V gene (reference sequence). The CDR3 runs to 13 residues. CDR3: CASMGTSGNTIYF. As DNA, the CDR3 is TGTGCCAGTATGGGTACCTCTGGAAACACCATATATTTT.

The rearrangement links TRBV11-2 to TRBJ2-7; 9 bases are shared with TRBD2. Germline V gene sequence: CDR1 SGHAT, CDR2 FQNNGV. V trimming: 5 bases; J trimming: 6 bases; junction bases outside the gene matches: 2. The length of the CDR3 is 12 residues. The CDR3: CASSPSGIEQYF. CDR3 nucleotide sequence: TGTGCCAGCAGCCCTAGCGGGATCGAGCAGTACTTC.

This chain links TRBV11-2 with TRBJ2-7; the D gene could be TRBD1 or TRBD2 (6 bases each). V lost 1 base to trimming and J lost 3 bases, with 10 bases between them. The germline CDR1 and CDR2 sequences are SGHAT and FQNNGV. The CDR3 spans 14 residues. This CDR3 is CASSLVRGGYEQYF. The DNA for the CDR3 is TGTGCCAGCAGCTTAGTCAGGGGAGGCTACGAGCAGTACTTC.

V usage is TRBV29-1 and J usage is TRBJ1-2, with a weak D call TRBD1 (6 bases). CDR3 size: 12 residues. Trimming stripped 2 bases from V and 7 bases from J, with 11 bases between. Germline lookup yields CDR1 SQVTM and CDR2 ANQGSEA. In DNA, the CDR3 is TGCAGCGTTGAACGGGGGGCCGTTGGCTACACCTTC. Its protein product is CSVERGAVGYTF.

This clone was observed a single time. The CDR3 nucleotides are TGTGCCAGTAGTATAGGACGGGTCTCTAATGAAAAACTGTTTTTT. It yields the protein CASSIGRVSNEKLFF. The V gene is TRBV19, the J gene TRBJ1-4; no firm D call. The CDR3 runs to 15 residues. V gave up 1 base and J gave up 3 bases, with 9 bases separating them. The germline gives CDR1 LNHDA, CDR2 SQIVND (reference sequence).

The chain employs TRBV9 and TRBJ2-1; D is undetermined. Trimming cost V 3 bases and J 5 bases, with 9 bases left between them. Germline V lookup: CDR1 SGDLS, CDR2 YYNGEE. The CDR3 has 13 amino acids. The CDR3 sequence: CASSANRDNEQFF. CDR3 nucleotide sequence: TGTGCCAGCAGCGCCAATAGGGACAATGAGCAGTTCTTC.

The V gene is TRBV18, the J gene TRBJ2-1, with 10 nucleotides matching TRBD2. V was pared by 5 bases and J by 1 base, with 11 bases of the junction left unmatched. The CDR3 runs to 18 residues. Per germline, CDR1 KGHSH and CDR2 LQKENI. The CDR3 loop reads CASSSTSGISISYNEQFF. CDR3 nucleotides: TGTGCCAGCTCATCAACTAGCGGGATTTCGATTTCCTACAATGAGCAGTTCTTC.

The rearrangement uses TRBV7-8 and TRBJ1-1; no reliable D call. This CDR3 is 16 amino acids long. Trimming took 0 bases from V and 1 from J, leaving 12 bases between them. CDR1 SGHVS and CDR2 FQNEAQ come from the germline V gene. The CDR3 DNA reads as TGTGCCAGCAGCTTAGCACGCAGATCCTCGAACACTGAAGCTTTCTTT. This codes for CASSLARRSSNTEAFF.

V usage is TRBV28 and J usage is TRBJ2-6; D perhaps matches TRBD2 (5 bases). The CDR3 consists of 15 residues. The ends were cut back, 4 bases at V and 0 bases at J, with 7 bases in the middle. Germline loops: CDR1 MDHEN, CDR2 SYDVKM. DNA of the CDR3: TGTGCCAGCAGTTCTGGGAGCTCTGGGGCCAACGTCCTGACTTTC. Its translation: CASSSGSSGANVLTF. Based on the CDR3 plus reference TRBV28 and TRBJ2-6, the full variable domain is DVKVTQSSRYLVKRTGEKVFLECVQDMDHENMFWYRQDPGLGLRLIYFSYDVKMKEKGDIPEGYSVSREKKERFSLILESASTNQTSMYLCASSSGSSGANVLTFGAGSRLTVL.

CDR3 loop: CASSLVGTGITYEQYF. For the CDR3, the DNA is TGCGCCAGCAGCTTGGTCGGGACAGGGATTACCTACGAGCAGTACTTC. The gene calls are TRBV5-1 and TRBJ2-7; 9 bases are shared with TRBD1. V shed 0 bases, J shed 2 bases, and the junction held 6 bases outside the gene matches. Looked up from germline, CDR1 is SGHRS and CDR2 is YFSETQ. CDR3 length: 16 amino acids.

This sequence joins TRBV27 and TRBJ1-5; D is perhaps TRBD1 (6 bases). Trimming left V 6 bases short and J 6 bases short, with 15 bases between. This CDR3 comprises 14 residues. In germline, CDR1 is MNHEY, CDR2 SMNVEV (reference sequence). The CDR3 coding sequence is TGTGCCAGCAGAAGGGGGGAGGGTCTTCAGCCCCAGCATTTT. This sequence encodes CASRRGEGLQPQHF.

The rearrangement links TRBV4-3 to TRBJ1-4, with D perhaps matching TRBD1 (5 bases). The V and J ends lost 0 bases and 8 bases respectively, with 13 bases between them. The CDR3 has 15 residues. Germline V lookup: CDR1 LGHNA, CDR2 YSLEER. DNA for the CDR3: TGCGCCAGCAGCCAAGATTCCGGGGCTTTAGAAAAACTGTTTTTT. Amino acid sequence: CASSQDSGALEKLFF.

The J gene is TRBJ2-5, the V gene TRBV6-5; D could derive from TRBD1 or TRBD2 (5 bases each). The CDR3 is 12 amino acids. V was trimmed by 7 bases and J by 9 bases, leaving 15 bases between them. Germline lookup yields CDR1 MNHEY and CDR2 SVGAGI. CDR3 in DNA: TGTGCCAGCATGTCGGGATTGGGGGCCCAGTACTTC. Protein: CASMSGLGAQYF.

V and J are TRBV19 and TRBJ2-5, with D unresolved. The ends were cut back, 4 bases at V and 2 bases at J, with 5 bases in the middle. The germline CDR1 and CDR2 sequences are LNHDA and SQIVND (reference sequence). The length of the CDR3 is 12 residues. The CDR3 sequence is CASSTDQETQYF. CDR3 bases: TGTGCCAGTAGTACAGATCAAGAGACCCAGTACTTC.